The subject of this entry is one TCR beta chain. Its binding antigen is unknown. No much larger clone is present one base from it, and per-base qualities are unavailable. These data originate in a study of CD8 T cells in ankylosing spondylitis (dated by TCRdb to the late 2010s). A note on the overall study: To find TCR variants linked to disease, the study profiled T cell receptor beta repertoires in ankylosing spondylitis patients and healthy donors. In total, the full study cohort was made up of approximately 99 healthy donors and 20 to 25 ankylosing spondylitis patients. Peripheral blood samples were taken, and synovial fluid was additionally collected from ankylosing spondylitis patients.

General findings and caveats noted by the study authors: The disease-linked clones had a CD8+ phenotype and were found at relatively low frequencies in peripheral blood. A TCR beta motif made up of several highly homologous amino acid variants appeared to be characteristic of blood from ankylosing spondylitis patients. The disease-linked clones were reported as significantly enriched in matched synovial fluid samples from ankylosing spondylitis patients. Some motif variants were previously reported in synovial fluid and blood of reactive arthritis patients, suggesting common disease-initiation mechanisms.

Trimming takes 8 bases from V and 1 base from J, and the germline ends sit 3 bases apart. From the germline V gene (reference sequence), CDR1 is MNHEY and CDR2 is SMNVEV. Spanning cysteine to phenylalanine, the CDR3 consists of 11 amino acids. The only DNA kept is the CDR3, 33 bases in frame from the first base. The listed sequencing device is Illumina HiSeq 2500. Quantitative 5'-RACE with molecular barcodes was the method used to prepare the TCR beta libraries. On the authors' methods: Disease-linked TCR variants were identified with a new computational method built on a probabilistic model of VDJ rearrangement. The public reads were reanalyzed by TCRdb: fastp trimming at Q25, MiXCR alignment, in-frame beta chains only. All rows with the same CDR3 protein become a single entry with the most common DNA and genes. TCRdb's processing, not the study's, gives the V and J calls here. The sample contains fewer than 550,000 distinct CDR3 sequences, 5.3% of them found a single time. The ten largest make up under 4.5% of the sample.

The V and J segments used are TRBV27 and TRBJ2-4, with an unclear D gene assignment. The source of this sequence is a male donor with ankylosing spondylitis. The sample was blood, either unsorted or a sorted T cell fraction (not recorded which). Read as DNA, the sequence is TGTGCCAGCGTGGCCAAAAACATTCAGTACTTC. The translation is CASVAKNIQYF.